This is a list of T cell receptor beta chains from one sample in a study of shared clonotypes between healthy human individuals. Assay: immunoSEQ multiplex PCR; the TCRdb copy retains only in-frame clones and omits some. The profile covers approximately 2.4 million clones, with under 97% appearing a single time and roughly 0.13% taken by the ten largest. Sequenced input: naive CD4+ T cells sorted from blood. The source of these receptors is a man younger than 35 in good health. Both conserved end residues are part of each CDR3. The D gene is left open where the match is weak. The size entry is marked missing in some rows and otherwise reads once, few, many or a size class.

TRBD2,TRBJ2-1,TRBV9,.,TGTGCCAGCAGCGTAGAAGCGGGAGGCTCGTATGAGCAGTTCTTC,CASSVEAGGSYEQFF
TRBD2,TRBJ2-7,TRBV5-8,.,TGTGCCAGCAGCTTGTTACCGGGCGGGGGGATAGAGCAGTACTTC,CASSLLPGGGIEQYF
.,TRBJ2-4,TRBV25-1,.,TGTGCCAGCAGTGGATCTACAGGGCTCGCCAAAAACATTCAGTACTTC,CASSGSTGLAKNIQYF
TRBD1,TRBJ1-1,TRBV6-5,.,TGTGCCAGCAGTTACTCAGAGGTTGGCAGGGGGGCTTTCTTT,CASSYSEVGRGAFF
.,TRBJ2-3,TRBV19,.,TGTGCCAGTAGCGTCACAGATACGCAGTATTTT,CASSVTDTQYF
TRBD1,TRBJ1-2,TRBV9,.,TGTGCCAGCAGCGCGGGACAGGAGCCTAACTATGGCTACACCTTC,CASSAGQEPNYGYTF
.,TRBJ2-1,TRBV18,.,TGTGCCAGCTCACCTGCCGGGAGCTCCTACAATGAGCAGTTCTTC,CASSPAGSSYNEQFF
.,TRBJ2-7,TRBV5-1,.,TGCGCCAGCAGCCCCCATGAAGGGGGGGCGGGCTACGAGCAGTACTTC,CASSPHEGGAGYEQYF
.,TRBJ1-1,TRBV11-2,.,TGTGCCAGCAGCTTAGTCGACACTGAAGCTTTCTTT,CASSLVDTEAFF
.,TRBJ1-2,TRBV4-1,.,TGCGCCAGCAGCCAAGAACAGTCGTATGGCTACACCTTC,CASSQEQSYGYTF
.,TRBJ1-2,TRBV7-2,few,TGTGCCAGCAGCTTGGCAACAGGGAACTATGGCTACACCTTC,CASSLATGNYGYTF
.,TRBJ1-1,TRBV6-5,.,TGTGCCAGCAACGGACCGAGAACTGAAGCTTTCTTT,CASNGPRTEAFF
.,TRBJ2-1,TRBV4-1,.,TGCGCCAGCAGCCAAGAGGAATACTACAATGAGCAGTTCTTC,CASSQEEYYNEQFF
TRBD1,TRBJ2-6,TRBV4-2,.,TGTGCCAGCAGCCTAACAGGGGCACTCCCTTCTGGGGCCAACGTCCTGACTTTC,CASSLTGALPSGANVLTF
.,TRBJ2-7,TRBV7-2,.,TGTGCCAGCAGCTTAGCGCGTTTTCGGGCCTACGAGCAGTACTTC,CASSLARFRAYEQYF